Below are 15 T cell receptor beta chains sequenced from a single sample in a study of T cell responses to AZD1222 COVID-19 vaccine. The protocol was immunoSEQ multiplex PCR, while the TCRdb copy is restricted to in-frame clones and leaves out a portion. Among about 160,000 clones listed, roughly 90% were seen once. The sequenced sample was peripheral blood, obtained on day 0 of AZD1222 vaccination. The source of these receptors is an adult in good health.

The chain carries TRBV10-3 and TRBJ2-2; D is ambiguous. The CDR3 has 15 amino acids. Germline CDR1 reads ENHRY; CDR2 reads SYGVKD. Trimming shortened V by 9 bases and J by 3 bases, and 17 bases separated the two germline ends. The CDR3 coding sequence is TGTGCCATTAAGGTCGGGCTAGGAGACACCGGGGAGCTGTTTTTT. This sequence encodes CAIKVGLGDTGELFF.

This clone occurred a few times. The V call is TRBV5-1, the J call TRBJ2-1, with TRBD2 identical over 11 bases. After removal of 0 bases from V and 7 bases from J, the junction contained 6 bases not matched to a gene. Germline loops: CDR1 SGHRS, CDR2 YFSETQ. The CDR3 runs 16 residues. This CDR3 is CASSLGNSGGANEQFF. The CDR3 DNA sequence: TGCGCCAGCAGCTTGGGTAATAGCGGGGGGGCTAATGAGCAGTTCTTC. The whole variable domain, filled in from reference TRBV5-1 and TRBJ2-1, reads KAGVTQTPRYLIKTRGQQVTLSCSPISGHRSVSWYQQTPGQGLQFLFEYFSETQRNKGNFPGRFSGRQFSNSRSEMNVSTLELGDSALYLCASSLGNSGGANEQFFGPGTRLTVL.

The chain links TRBV7-2 to TRBJ1-2, with 7 bases identical to TRBD1. Losses at the gene ends were 4 bases for V and 6 bases for J; bases not matched to a gene: 2. Germline-derived CDR1 and CDR2 are SGHTA and FQGNSA. The CDR3 consists of 12 residues. The CDR3 sequence: CASSSQGDGYTF. For the CDR3, the DNA is TGTGCCAGCAGCTCCCAGGGGGATGGCTACACCTTC.

This clone was counted only a few times. This chain links TRBV27 with TRBJ2-1; 8 nucleotides align to TRBD1. The CDR3 spans 13 residues. Germline lookup yields CDR1 MNHEY and CDR2 SMNVEV (reference sequence). The V and J ends lost 8 bases and 10 bases, in that order; junction bases with no gene match: 10. In DNA, the CDR3 is TGTGCCAGCCTAGCAGGGGGCGCAGAGGAGCAGTTCTTC. Translation gives CASLAGGAEEQFF.

Concerning this clone: The same CDR3 can be traced to other DNA sequences in this sample. In nucleotides, the CDR3 is TGTGCCAGTAGTATCGGGGGAAGCAATCAGCCCCAGCATTTT. This sequence encodes CASSIGGSNQPQHF. The chain couples TRBV19 to TRBJ1-5, with a weak D call TRBD1 (5 bases). Germline V gene sequence: CDR1 LNHDA, CDR2 SQIVND (reference sequence). V gave up 3 bases and J gave up 1 base, with 7 bases separating them. The CDR3 sequence is 14 residues long.

J is TRBJ2-1 and V is TRBV15; TRBD2 matches at 9 bases. V trimming: 0 bases; J trimming: 14 bases; junction bases outside the gene matches: 5. The CDR3 has 13 residues. The germline V gene has CDR1 LNHNV and CDR2 YYDKDF (reference sequence). The CDR3 sequence: CATSRDRREGKFF. The CDR3 nucleotides read TGTGCCACCAGCAGAGATCGGCGGGAGGGGAAGTTCTTC.

This clone has more than one count but fewer than ten. The chain is built from TRBV7-9 and TRBJ2-6; TRBD2 matches at 7 bases. Looked up from germline, CDR1 is SEHNR and CDR2 is FQNEAQ (reference sequence). Trimming took 4 bases from V and 0 from J; bases not matched to a gene: 12. The CDR3 contains 19 residues. For the CDR3, the DNA is TGTGCCAGCAGCTCGCCGTCCACGGCGGGAGACTCTGGGGCCAACGTCCTGACTTTC. Translation: CASSSPSTAGDSGANVLTF.

The V call is TRBV5-4, the J call TRBJ1-1; tentatively, D is TRBD1 (5 bases). The CDR3 runs 11 residues. The V gene's germline CDR1 is SGHNT and CDR2 YYREEE (reference sequence). V shed 4 bases and J shed 4 bases, with 5 bases lying between them. The CDR3 loop is CASSGATEAFF. CDR3 coding DNA: TGTGCCAGCAGCGGGGCCACTGAAGCTTTCTTT.

This sequence joins TRBV18 and TRBJ1-3; TRBD1 matches 8 bases. CDR3 size: 15 residues. Germline V gene lookup returns CDR1 KGHSH and CDR2 LQKENI. V gave up 2 bases and J gave up 3 bases; unmatched junction bases: 3. This CDR3 is CASSPGQGIGNTIYF. Here the CDR3 DNA reads TGTGCCAGCTCACCAGGACAGGGAATTGGAAACACCATATATTTT.

The chain has TRBV10-3 and TRBJ1-2; D may be TRBD1 (5 bases). Germline CDR1 ENHRY, CDR2 SYGVKD. This CDR3 has 14 residues. The V end was cut by 10 bases, the J end by 3 bases, with 18 bases between. CDR3 in amino acids: CATTRGGGDYGYTF. CDR3 sequence (DNA): TGTGCCACCACGCGCGGGGGAGGAGACTATGGCTACACCTTC.

This chain links TRBV7-9 with TRBJ2-1; 13 bases are shared with TRBD2. The V segment lost 3 bases and the J segment 0 bases; nucleotides outside the gene matches: 2. CDR3 size: 17 residues. Germline V gene data show CDR1 as SEHNR and CDR2 as FQNEAQ (reference sequence). CDR3 sequence: CASSLGTSGASYNEQFF. CDR3 DNA: TGTGCCAGCAGCTTGGGGACTAGCGGGGCCTCCTACAATGAGCAGTTCTTC.

The CDR3 DNA follows: TGTGCCAGCAGCCCGAATGGACAGGTTACTGAAGCTTTCTTT. Amino acid sequence: CASSPNGQVTEAFF. V and J are TRBV7-9 and TRBJ1-1; 7 bases agree with TRBD1. Trimming cost V 5 bases and J 5 bases; bases outside gene matches: 8. The CDR3 consists of 14 residues. CDR1 and CDR2 (germline): SEHNR, FQNEAQ (reference sequence).

This chain uses TRBV5-4 with TRBJ1-6, with D unclear. Germline V gene lookup returns CDR1 SGHNT and CDR2 YYREEE (reference sequence). V lost 0 bases, J lost 3 bases, and 1 base lay in between. The CDR3 is made up of 13 amino acids. CDR3 amino acids: CASSLDYNSPLHF. The DNA for the CDR3 is TGTGCCAGCAGCTTGGACTATAATTCACCCCTCCACTTT.

The V call is TRBV28, the J call TRBJ1-2; D might be TRBD1 (5 bases). This CDR3 has 11 amino acids. CDR1 is MDHEN and CDR2 is SYDVKM in the germline V gene. The V gene lost 8 bases and the J gene lost 6 bases, with 10 bases spanning the gap. CDR3 bases: TGTGCCAGCCAGGGCACAGATGGCTACACCTTC. This encodes CASQGTDGYTF.

The rearrangement links TRBV27 to TRBJ2-1; D not resolved. V was cut by 5 bases and J by 8 bases, with 10 bases left in between. The germline V gene encodes CDR1 MNHEY and CDR2 SMNVEV (reference sequence). The CDR3 consists of 12 residues. CDR3 coding DNA: TGTGCCAGCAGTCCCAATGGGGATGAGCAGTTCTTC. It specifies CASSPNGDEQFF.